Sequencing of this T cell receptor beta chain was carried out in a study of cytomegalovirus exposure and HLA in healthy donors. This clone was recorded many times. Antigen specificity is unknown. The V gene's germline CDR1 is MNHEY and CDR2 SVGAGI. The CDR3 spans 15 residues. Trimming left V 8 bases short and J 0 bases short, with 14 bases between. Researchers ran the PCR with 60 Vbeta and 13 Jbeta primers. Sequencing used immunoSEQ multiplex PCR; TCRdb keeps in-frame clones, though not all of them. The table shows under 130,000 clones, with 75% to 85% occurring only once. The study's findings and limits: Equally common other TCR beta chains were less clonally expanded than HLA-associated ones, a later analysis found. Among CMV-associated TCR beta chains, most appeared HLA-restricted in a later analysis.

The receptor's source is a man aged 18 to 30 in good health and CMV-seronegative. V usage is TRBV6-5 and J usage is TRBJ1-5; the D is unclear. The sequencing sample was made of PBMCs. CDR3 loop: CASSWSQASNQPQHF. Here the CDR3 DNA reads TGTGCCAGCTCCTGGTCCCAGGCTAGCAATCAGCCCCAGCATTTT.